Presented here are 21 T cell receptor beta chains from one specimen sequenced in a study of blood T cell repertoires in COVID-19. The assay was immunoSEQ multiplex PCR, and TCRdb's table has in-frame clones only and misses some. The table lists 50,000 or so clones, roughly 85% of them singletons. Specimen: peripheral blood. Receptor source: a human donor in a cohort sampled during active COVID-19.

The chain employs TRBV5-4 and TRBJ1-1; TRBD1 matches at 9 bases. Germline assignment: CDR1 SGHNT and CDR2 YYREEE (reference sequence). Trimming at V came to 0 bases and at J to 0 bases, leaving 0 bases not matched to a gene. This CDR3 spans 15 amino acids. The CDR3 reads CASSLGQGVNTEAFF. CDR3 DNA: TGTGCCAGCAGCTTGGGACAGGGGGTGAACACTGAAGCTTTCTTT.

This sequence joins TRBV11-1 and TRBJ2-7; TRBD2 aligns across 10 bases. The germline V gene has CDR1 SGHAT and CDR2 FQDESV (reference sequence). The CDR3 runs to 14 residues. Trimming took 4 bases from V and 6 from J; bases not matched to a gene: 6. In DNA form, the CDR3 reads TGTGCCAGCAGCTCAACTAGCGGGAAAGGCGAGCAGTACTTC. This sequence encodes CASSSTSGKGEQYF.

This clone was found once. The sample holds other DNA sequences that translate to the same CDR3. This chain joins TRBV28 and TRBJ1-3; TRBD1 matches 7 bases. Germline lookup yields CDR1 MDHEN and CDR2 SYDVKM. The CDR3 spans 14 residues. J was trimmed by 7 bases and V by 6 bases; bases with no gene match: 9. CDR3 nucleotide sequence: TGTGCCAGCAGCCTCGACAGGGCCGGGAACACCATATATTTT. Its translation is CASSLDRAGNTIYF.

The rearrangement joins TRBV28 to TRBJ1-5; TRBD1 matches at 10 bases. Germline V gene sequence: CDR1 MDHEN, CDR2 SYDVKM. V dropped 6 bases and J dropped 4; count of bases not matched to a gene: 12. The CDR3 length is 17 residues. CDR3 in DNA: TGTGCCAGCAGCCTTTTACGGGACAGGGGTAGGAATCAGCCCCAGCATTTT. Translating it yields CASSLLRDRGRNQPQHF.

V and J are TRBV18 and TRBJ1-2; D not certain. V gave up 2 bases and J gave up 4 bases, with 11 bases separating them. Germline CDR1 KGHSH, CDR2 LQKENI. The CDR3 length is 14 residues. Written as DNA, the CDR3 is TGTGCCAGCTCACCAGCAACTTTCGGCTATGGCTACACCTTC. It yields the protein CASSPATFGYGYTF. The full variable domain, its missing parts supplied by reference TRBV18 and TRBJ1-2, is NAGVMQNPRHLVRRRGQEARLRCSPMKGHSHVYWYRQLPEEGLKFMVYLQKENIIDESGMPKERFSAEFPKEGPSILRIQQVVRGDSAAYFCASSPATFGYGYTFGSGTRLTVV.

CDR3 DNA: TGTGCCAGCAGCGTTGACAGTGAACATCAGCCCCAGCATTTT. It encodes CASSVDSEHQPQHF. This chain links TRBV9 with TRBJ1-5, with D perhaps matching TRBD1 (5 bases). This CDR3 is built from 14 residues. The V end was cut by 2 bases, the J end by 5 bases, with 11 bases between. Germline lookup yields CDR1 SGDLS and CDR2 YYNGEE. Full variable domain (remainder filled in from reference TRBV9 and TRBJ1-5): DSGVTQTPKHLITATGQRVTLRCSPRSGDLSVYWYQQSLDQGLQFLIQYYNGEERAKGNILERFSAQQFPDLHSELNLSSLELGDSALYFCASSVDSEHQPQHFGDGTRLSIL.

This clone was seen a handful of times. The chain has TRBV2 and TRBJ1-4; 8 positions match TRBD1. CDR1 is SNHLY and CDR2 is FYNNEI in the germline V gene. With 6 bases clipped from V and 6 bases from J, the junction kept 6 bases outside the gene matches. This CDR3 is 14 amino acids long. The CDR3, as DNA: TGTGCCAGCAGGCTCAGGGGGCGAGATGAAAAACTGTTTTTT. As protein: CASRLRGRDEKLFF.

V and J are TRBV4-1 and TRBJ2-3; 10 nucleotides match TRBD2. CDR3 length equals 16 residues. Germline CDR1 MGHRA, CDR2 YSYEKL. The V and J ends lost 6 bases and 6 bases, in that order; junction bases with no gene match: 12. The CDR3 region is CASRRSGRASADTQYF. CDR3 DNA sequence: TGCGCCAGCAGGAGGAGCGGGAGGGCCTCCGCTGATACGCAGTATTTT.

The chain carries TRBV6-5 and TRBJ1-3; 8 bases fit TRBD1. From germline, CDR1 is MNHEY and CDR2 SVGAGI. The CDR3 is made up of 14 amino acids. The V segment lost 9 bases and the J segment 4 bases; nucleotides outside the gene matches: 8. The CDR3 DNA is TGTGCCAGTCATCAGGGGGCGGCCGGAAACACCATATATTTT. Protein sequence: CASHQGAAGNTIYF.

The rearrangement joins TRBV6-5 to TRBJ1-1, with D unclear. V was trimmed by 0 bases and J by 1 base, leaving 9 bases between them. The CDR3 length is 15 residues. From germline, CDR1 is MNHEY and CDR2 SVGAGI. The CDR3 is CASSYSRLANTEAFF. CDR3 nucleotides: TGTGCCAGCAGTTACTCGAGACTGGCGAACACTGAAGCTTTCTTT.

CDR3 nucleotides: TGTGCCAGCAAACTAGGGACAGATTTAACGTCACTCGAAAAACTGTTTTTT. Translated: CASKLGTDLTSLEKLFF. This sequence joins TRBV6-4 and TRBJ1-4, with 7 bases that match TRBD1. The CDR3 is made up of 17 amino acids. The J segment lost 8 bases and the V segment lost 7 bases, leaving 19 bases of the junction unmatched. Per germline, CDR1 MRHNA and CDR2 SNTAGT.

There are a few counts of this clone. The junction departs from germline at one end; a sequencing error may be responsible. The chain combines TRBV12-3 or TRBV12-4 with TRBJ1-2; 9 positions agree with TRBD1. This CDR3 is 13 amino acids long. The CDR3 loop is CASSLGTRDRVNF. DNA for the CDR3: TGTGCCAGCAGTTTGGGGACTAGGGACAGGGTGAACTTC.

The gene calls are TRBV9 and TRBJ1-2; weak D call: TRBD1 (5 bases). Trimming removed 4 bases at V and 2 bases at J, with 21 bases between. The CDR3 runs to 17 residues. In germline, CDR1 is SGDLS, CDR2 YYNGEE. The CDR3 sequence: CASSPTPTESMNYGYTF. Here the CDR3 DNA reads TGTGCCAGCAGCCCTACCCCGACAGAAAGTATGAACTATGGCTACACCTTC.

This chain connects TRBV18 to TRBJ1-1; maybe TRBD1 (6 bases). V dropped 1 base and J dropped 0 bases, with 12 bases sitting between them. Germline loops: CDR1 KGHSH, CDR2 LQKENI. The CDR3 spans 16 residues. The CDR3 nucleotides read TGTGCCAGCTCACCACTTGGGGGGGCGATGAACACTGAAGCTTTCTTT. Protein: CASSPLGGAMNTEAFF.

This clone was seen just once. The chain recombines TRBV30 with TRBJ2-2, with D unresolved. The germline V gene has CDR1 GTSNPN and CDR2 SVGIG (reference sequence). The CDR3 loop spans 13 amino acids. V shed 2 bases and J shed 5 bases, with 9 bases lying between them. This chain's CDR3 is CAWSPQDTGELFF. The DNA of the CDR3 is TGTGCCTGGAGTCCCCAGGATACCGGGGAGCTGTTTTTT. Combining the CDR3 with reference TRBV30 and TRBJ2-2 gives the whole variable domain SQTIHQWPATLVQPVGSPLSLECTVEGTSNPNLYWYRQAAGRGLQLLFYSVGIGQISSEVPQNLSASRPQDRQFILSSKKLLLSDSGFYLCAWSPQDTGELFFGEGSRLTVL.

The CDR3 loop reads CASSVDSEETQYF. CDR3 DNA sequence: TGTGCCAGCAGCGTTGACAGTGAAGAGACCCAGTACTTC. The gene calls are TRBV7-3 and TRBJ2-5, with D maybe TRBD1 (5 bases). This CDR3 is built from 13 residues. The V gene lost 5 bases and the J gene lost 3 bases, with 10 bases spanning the gap. CDR1 and CDR2 (germline): SGHTA, FQGTGA.

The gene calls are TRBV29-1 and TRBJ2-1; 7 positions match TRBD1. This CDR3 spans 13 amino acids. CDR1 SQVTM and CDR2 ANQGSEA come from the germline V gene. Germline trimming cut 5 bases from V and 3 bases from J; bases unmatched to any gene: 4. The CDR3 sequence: CSVTRQGYNEQFF. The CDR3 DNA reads TGCAGCGTTACTCGACAGGGCTACAATGAGCAGTTCTTC.

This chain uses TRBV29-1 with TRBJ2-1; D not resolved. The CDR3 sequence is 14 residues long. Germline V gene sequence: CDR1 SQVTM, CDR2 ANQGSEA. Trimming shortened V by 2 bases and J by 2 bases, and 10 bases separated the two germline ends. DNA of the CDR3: TGCAGCGTTGAATCCCGAGAAGCCTACAATGAGCAGTTCTTC. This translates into CSVESREAYNEQFF.

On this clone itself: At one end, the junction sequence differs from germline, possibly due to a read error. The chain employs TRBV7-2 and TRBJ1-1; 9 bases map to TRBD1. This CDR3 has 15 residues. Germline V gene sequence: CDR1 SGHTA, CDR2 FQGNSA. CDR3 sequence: CAGSFTGGANTEAFF. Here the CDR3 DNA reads TGTGCCGGCAGCTTTACAGGGGGCGCGAACACTGAAGCTTTCTTT.

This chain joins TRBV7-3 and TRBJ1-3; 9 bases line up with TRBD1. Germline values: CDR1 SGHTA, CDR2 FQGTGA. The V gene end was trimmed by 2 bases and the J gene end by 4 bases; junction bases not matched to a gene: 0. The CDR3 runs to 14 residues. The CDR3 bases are TGTGCCAGCAGCTTAGGGACAGGGGGAAACACCATATATTTT. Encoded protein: CASSLGTGGNTIYF. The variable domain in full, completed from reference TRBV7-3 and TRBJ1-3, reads GAGVSQTPSNKVTEKGKYVELRCDPISGHTALYWYRQSLGQGPEFLIYFQGTGAADDSGLPNDRFFAVRPEGSVSTLKIQRTERGDSAVYLCASSLGTGGNTIYFGEGSWLTVV.

The CDR3 loop is CASSPRQGSVGELFF. CDR3 in DNA: TGTGCCAGCAGCCCGAGACAGGGGAGTGTCGGGGAGCTGTTTTTT. This sequence joins TRBV21-1 and TRBJ2-2; the table gives TRBD1 as D, unverified against the DNA. TRBV21-1 is noted as a pseudogene. This CDR3 has 15 residues.